The rows below give T cell receptor beta chains drawn from one sample of a study of CD8 T cells in Susac syndrome. TCRdb reanalysed the immunoSEQ multiplex PCR reads using MiXCR and keeps one entry per CDR3 protein. Seen here are approximately 74,000 distinct CDR3 sequences, 90% to 95% observed once, and the top ten hold approximately 0.9%. Sequenced input: CD8+ T cells from PBMCs. The receptors derive from a human donor with Susac syndrome. CDR3s include the opening cysteine and the closing phenylalanine or tryptophan. A D gene is named only where the DNA matches it firmly. The listing skips clone size in some rows; elsewhere it reads once, few, many or a size class.

j_call v_call d_call clone_size cdr3_nt cdr3_aa
TRBJ2-1 TRBV20-1 NA NA TGCAGTGCGACCTCCTCCTACAATGAGCAGTTCTTC CSATSSYNEQFF
TRBJ2-1 TRBV3-1 NA NA TGTGCCAGCAGCCAAGGTGGCGGGGAGGACCCTTGGAGCAATGAGCAGTTCTTC CASSQGGGEDPWSNEQFF
TRBJ2-7 TRBV7-9 TRBD1 NA TGTGCCAGCAGCCGGGGACAGGGGGCGAACGAGCAGTACTTC CASSRGQGANEQYF
TRBJ1-3 TRBV18 NA NA TGTGCCAGCTCCGGTGACCGGAGCTCTGGAAACACCATATATTTT CASSGDRSSGNTIYF
TRBJ2-5 TRBV7-9 TRBD2 NA TGTGCCAGCAGCTTCGAAACTTGGAGCGGGAGAGAAGAGACCCAGTACTTC CASSFETWSGREETQYF
TRBJ2-7 TRBV30 NA NA TGTGCCTGGAATAGCGGTCCCTACGAGCAGTACTTC CAWNSGPYEQYF
TRBJ2-1 TRBV13 NA NA TGTGCCAGCAGCGGGCGGTCCTCCAGTCCGGGCAATGAGCAGTTCTTC CASSGRSSSPGNEQFF
TRBJ2-5 TRBV28 NA NA TGTGCCAGCAGCCCCACAACCGAGAAGCAAGAGACCCAGTACTTC CASSPTTEKQETQYF
TRBJ2-7 TRBV29-1 TRBD1 NA TGCAGCGCCGAGACAGGGGACCTCTACGAGCAGTACTTC CSAETGDLYEQYF
TRBJ1-1 TRBV7-6 NA NA TGTGCCAGCAGCTTAGGTCTATCGGTCCCTGGAGGGGGAGGCACTGAAGCTTTCTTT CASSLGLSVPGGGGTEAFF
TRBJ2-7 TRBV28 NA NA TGTGCCAGCAGCTTTGGCCGGGCTACCTACGAGCAGTACTTC CASSFGRATYEQYF
TRBJ1-2 TRBV30 NA NA TGTGCCTGGAGTGTACAAGGGGCGCCGGGCTATGGCTACACCTTC CAWSVQGAPGYGYTF
TRBJ1-5 TRBV27 NA NA TGTGCCTGCGGACAGAGGGGCAATCAGCCCCAGCATTTT CACGQRGNQPQHF
TRBJ1-5 TRBV19 NA NA TGTGCCAGTAGTCAGGATCCCGCGGGGAATCAGCCCCAGCATTTT CASSQDPAGNQPQHF
TRBJ1-1 TRBV9 NA NA TGTGCCAGCAGCTTGGGGTGGGGGAGGTTCTCCGAAGCTTTCTTT CASSLGWGRFSEAFF
TRBJ2-5 TRBV25-1 TRBD1 NA TGTGCCAGCAGTGAATATCAGGCAAAACAGGGGGAGACCCAGTACTTC CASSEYQAKQGETQYF
TRBJ2-2 TRBV7-9 NA NA TGTGCCAGCAGCCTAGCGAGGGACACCGGGGAGCTGTTTTTT CASSLARDTGELFF
TRBJ2-3 TRBV27 NA once TGTGCCAGCAGTTTTATGCGTGGAACTAGCACAGATACGCAGTATTTT CASSFMRGTSTDTQYF
TRBJ1-1 TRBV29-1 NA NA TGCAGCGTTGAAGAGGGCCCTGGGGCTTTCTTT CSVEEGPGAFF
TRBJ1-2 TRBV27 TRBD1 NA TGTGCCAGCAGCCTCAACAGGGGCGACTCTAACTATGGCTACACCTTC CASSLNRGDSNYGYTF
TRBJ2-5 TRBV4-1 NA NA TGCGCCAGCAGCCAAGGGACAGATCAAGAGACCCAGTACTTC CASSQGTDQETQYF
TRBJ2-5 TRBV3-1 TRBD2 NA TGTGCCAGCAGCCAAGAGTTAGTCGCGGGGGAGGTTCAGGAGACCCAGTACTTC CASSQELVAGEVQETQYF
TRBJ2-1 TRBV5-5 NA NA TGTGCCAGCAGCGTCGGTAGAAGCACCTACAATGAGCAGTTCTTC CASSVGRSTYNEQFF
TRBJ2-5 TRBV3-1 NA NA TGTGCCAGCAGCGCACTAGTCCAAGAGACCCAGTACTTC CASSALVQETQYF
TRBJ2-5 TRBV6-5 NA NA TGTGCCAGCAGGCCACTCGCGGGGAGGCAAGAGACCCAGTACTTC CASRPLAGRQETQYF
TRBJ1-1 TRBV18 NA NA TGTGCCAGCTGCTACGGCTGGGGGAACACTGAAGCTTTCTTT CASCYGWGNTEAFF
TRBJ2-2 TRBV20-1 TRBD1 NA TGCAGTGCTAGAGATAGCGTGACAGGGGTCGCCGGGGAGCTGTTTTTT CSARDSVTGVAGELFF
TRBJ2-7 TRBV27 TRBD2 few TGTGCCAGCAGTTTGGCGGGAGATTCCTACGAGCAGTACTTC CASSLAGDSYEQYF
TRBJ1-4 TRBV4-3 NA NA TGCGCCAGCAGCCAAGACGGGAGTCCAAAGGAAAAACTGTTTTTT CASSQDGSPKEKLFF
TRBJ1-1 TRBV25-1 TRBD1 NA TGTGCCAGCGGACAGGGGGCCTTCGGTGAAGCTTTCTTT CASGQGAFGEAFF
TRBJ2-2 TRBV20-1 TRBD1 NA TGCAGTGCCCATGACAGGGCTGCCGGGGAGCTGTTTTTT CSAHDRAAGELFF
TRBJ2-1 TRBV27 NA few TGTGCCAGCAGTTTTGGCTCCTACAATGAGCAGTTCTTC CASSFGSYNEQFF
TRBJ2-1 TRBV6-5 TRBD2 NA TGTGCCAGCAGTCGGGGGGAAAGCTCCTACAATGAGCAGTTCTTC CASSRGESSYNEQFF
TRBJ2-7 TRBV11-2 NA NA TGTGCCAGCAGCTCCGGGGCAGGGCAGAAAATCTACGAGCAGTACTTC CASSSGAGQKIYEQYF
TRBJ2-3 TRBV7-6 NA NA TGTGCCAGCAGCTTATGGCGGGCTGAAGATACGCAGTATTTT CASSLWRAEDTQYF
TRBJ1-1 TRBV27 NA NA TGTGCCAGCAGTTCATCGGACACTGAAGCTTTCTTT CASSSSDTEAFF
TRBJ2-1 TRBV18 NA NA TGTGCCAGCTGTGCCGGGACGTCCTACAATGAGCAGTTCTTC CASCAGTSYNEQFF
TRBJ1-1 TRBV3-1 NA NA TGTGCCAGCAGCCAAGATCGCTGGGGTGGAGAAGCTTTCTTT CASSQDRWGGEAFF
TRBJ2-5 TRBV2 NA NA TGTGCCAGTGACAAGGACCAAGAGACCCAGTACTTC CASDKDQETQYF
TRBJ1-4 TRBV30 NA NA TGTGCCTGGATAGAAGGCGGCGGGGAAAGTGAAAAACTGTTTTTT CAWIEGGGESEKLFF
TRBJ2-7 TRBV15 TRBD2 NA TGTGCCACCAGCACCTCAGCGGGGCCGGGCTACGAGCAGTACTTC CATSTSAGPGYEQYF
TRBJ1-6 TRBV5-6 NA NA TGTGCCAGCAGCCTAAAGCGCAGCTCCTATAATTCACCCCTCCACTTT CASSLKRSSYNSPLHF
TRBJ2-3 TRBV24-1 NA NA TGTGCCACCGGATTAGGGGGGCCACACGATACGCAGTATTTT CATGLGGPHDTQYF
TRBJ2-5 TRBV19 NA NA TGTGCCAGTGCCCCGGGGTCCTTTGGGACCCAGTACTTC CASAPGSFGTQYF
TRBJ2-3 TRBV7-8 NA NA TGTGCCAGCAGCCCAGGGGTAGAGGAAATCAATACGCAGTATTTT CASSPGVEEINTQYF
TRBJ1-6 TRBV25-1 NA NA TGTGCCAGCAGTGGGACAACACTTTCACCCCTCCACTTT CASSGTTLSPLHF
TRBJ2-5 TRBV20-1 NA NA TGCAGTGCTAGAAAGGGCCTACAAGAGGCCCAGTACTTC CSARKGLQEAQYF
TRBJ1-2 TRBV25-1 TRBD1 NA TGTGCCAGCAGTGGACAGGGTGACTATGGCTACACCTTC CASSGQGDYGYTF
TRBJ1-2 TRBV3-1 NA once TGTGCAACTTCGGTTACTAACTATGGCTACACCTTC CATSVTNYGYTF
TRBJ2-5 TRBV12-3/TRBV12-4 NA NA TGTGCCAGCAGACGCAGGGTAGCGGAGACCCAGTACTTC CASRRRVAETQYF